These 7 T cell receptor beta chains were sequenced from one sample in a study of response to subunit inactivated influenza vaccine. TCRdb called the RT-PCR reads again in MiXCR, with one record for every CDR3 protein. The table includes about 160,000 distinct CDR3 sequences, around 9.9% detected once. Sequencing used non-naive T cells sorted from PBMCs, obtained about 40 days after vaccination. Receptors originate from a man aged 50-59 years who received an inactivated influenza vaccine.

The chain recombines TRBV7-2 with TRBJ2-7, with 7 nucleotides matching TRBD2. The V segment lost 5 bases and the J segment 0 bases; nucleotides outside the gene matches: 7. Germline CDR1 and CDR2: SGHTA and FQGNSA. The CDR3 length is 15 residues. CDR3 nucleotide sequence: TGTGCCAGCAGCCCAAGCGGGGTGTGCTCCTACGAGCAGTACTTC. It specifies CASSPSGVCSYEQYF.

This clonotype was counted only a few times. The chain couples TRBV5-6 to TRBJ2-7; D unresolved. Germline loops: CDR1 SGHDT, CDR2 YYEEEE. The CDR3 covers 12 residues. V lost 4 bases and J 3 bases, leaving 8 bases between the germline ends. CDR3 residues: CASSAKDYEQYF. The CDR3 bases are TGTGCCAGCAGCGCTAAAGACTACGAGCAGTACTTC. Looking up the rest from reference TRBV5-6 and TRBJ2-7 gives the full variable domain: DAGVTQSPTHLIKTRGQQVTLRCSPKSGHDTVSWYQQALGQGPQFIFQYYEEEERQRGNFPDRFSGHQFPNYSSELNVNALLLGDSALYLCASSAKDYEQYFGPGTRLTVT.

The table lists this clonotype with many counts. The chain employs TRBV24-1 and TRBJ1-4; 8 bases line up with TRBD1. V lost 3 bases, J lost 8 bases, and 4 bases stayed unmatched. The CDR3 runs 14 residues. CDR1 and CDR2 from the germline V gene are KGHDR and SFDVKD. The CDR3 loop reads CATSDPGQAEKLFF. In nucleotides, the CDR3 is TGTGCCACCAGTGATCCGGGACAGGCCGAAAAACTGTTTTTT.

This clonotype has a count of ten or more. The V call is TRBV7-2, the J call TRBJ2-5; D gene uncertain. V was trimmed by 2 bases and J by 2 bases, leaving 9 bases between them. Germline V gives CDR1 SGHTA, CDR2 FQGNSA. The CDR3 spans 14 residues. CDR3 in amino acids: CASSLSTLQETQYF. The CDR3 DNA follows: TGTGCCAGCAGCTTATCTACGTTGCAAGAGACCCAGTACTTC.

The V gene is TRBV6-4, the J gene TRBJ2-1, with 9 bases lining up with TRBD1. The CDR3 length is 15 residues. CDR1 is MRHNA and CDR2 is SNTAGT in the germline V gene. V lost 6 bases to trimming and J lost 8 bases; unmatched junction nucleotides: 11. CDR3 residues: CASSRTGTGTDEQFF. CDR3 DNA: TGTGCCAGCAGCAGAACCGGGACAGGGACGGATGAGCAGTTCTTC.

The rearrangement links TRBV4-3 to TRBJ2-2, with 16 bases fitting TRBD2. The CDR3 runs to 17 residues. With 3 bases clipped from V and 4 bases from J, the junction kept 2 bases outside the gene matches. CDR1 is LGHNA and CDR2 is YSLEER in the germline V gene. CDR3 bases: TGCGCCAGCAGCCAGGGGACTAGCGGGAGGGGCACCGGGGAGCTGTTTTTT. It codes for CASSQGTSGRGTGELFF.

The table lists this clonotype with many counts. The genes are TRBV28 and TRBJ2-3; TRBD2 matches 10 bases. The germline V gene encodes CDR1 MDHEN and CDR2 SYDVKM. The J segment lost 4 bases and the V segment lost 5 bases, leaving 3 bases of the junction unmatched. The length of the CDR3 is 14 residues. The CDR3: CASSPGTSADTQYF. As DNA, the CDR3 is TGTGCCAGCAGTCCCGGGACTAGCGCAGATACGCAGTATTTT.